A selection of T cell receptor beta chains follows, all from one sample in a study of cytomegalovirus exposure and HLA in healthy donors. Libraries were prepared by immunoSEQ multiplex PCR; TCRdb keeps only in-frame clonotypes and omits some of them. Of more than 85,000 clones in the sample, around 80% were seen once. The source material was PBMCs. The receptor set was obtained from a man aged 18-30 years in good health and CMV-seronegative. The CDR3 runs from the conserved cysteine through the conserved F or W. The D gene is left open where the match is weak. Only part of the rows carry a size: once, few, many, or a class if the clone is expanded.

j_call clone_size cdr3_length v_call d_call cdr3_aa cdr3_nt
TRBJ1-4 - 16 TRBV21-1 - CASSPRDKATNEKLFF TGTGCCAGCAGCCCCCGGGACAAAGCAACTAATGAAAAACTGTTTTTT
TRBJ1-4 - 15 TRBV6-5 TRBD1 CASSYSGTGGEKLFF TGTGCCAGCAGTTACTCGGGGACAGGGGGCGAAAAACTGTTTTTT
TRBJ2-2 - 13 TRBV10-3 - CAISERGTGELFF TGTGCCATCAGTGAAAGGGGGACCGGGGAGCTGTTTTTT
TRBJ1-4 - 18 TRBV30 - CAWSTKGLMDYGHEKLFF TGTGCCTGGAGTACAAAGGGGCTAATGGACTATGGGCATGAAAAACTGTTTTTT
TRBJ2-5 - 15 TRBV5-1 - CASSGQEGLYETQYF TGCGCCAGCAGCGGACAGGAGGGGCTGTATGAGACCCAGTACTTC
TRBJ1-2 - 13 TRBV5-1 TRBD1 CASSLGGGYGYTF TGCGCCAGCAGCCTAGGGGGCGGCTATGGCTACACCTTC
TRBJ2-1 - 16 TRBV6-5 - CASSYSKEWRGHEQFF TGTGCCAGCAGTTACTCGAAAGAGTGGCGGGGACATGAGCAGTTCTTC
TRBJ2-7 - 15 TRBV6-6 - CASSHVAEGSGEQYF TGTGCCAGTTCGCATGTAGCGGAGGGGAGCGGCGAGCAGTACTTC
TRBJ1-1 - 13 TRBV2 - CASTYRPGTEAFF TGTGCCAGCACCTACCGCCCCGGGACTGAAGCTTTCTTT
TRBJ2-1 - 14 TRBV4-3 - CASSQEARYNEQFF TGCGCCAGCAGCCAGGAGGCCCGATACAATGAGCAGTTCTTC
TRBJ1-5 - 14 TRBV6-5 - CASTKRGAGQPQHF TGTGCCAGCACCAAGCGGGGGGCGGGCCAGCCCCAGCATTTT
TRBJ1-1 - 12 TRBV14 - CASSPDNSEAFF TGTGCCAGCAGCCCCGACAATTCTGAAGCTTTCTTT
TRBJ2-1 - 15 TRBV5-1 - CASSWGSAGNNEQFF TGCGCCAGCAGCTGGGGCAGCGCAGGAAACAATGAGCAGTTCTTC
TRBJ2-4 few 21 TRBV4-3 - CASSQESVDRWNPGSKNIQYF TGCGCCAGCAGCCAAGAATCAGTGGATAGATGGAACCCGGGGAGCAAAAACATTCAGTACTTC
TRBJ2-7 once 15 TRBV6-5 TRBD1 CASSYSPGGPYEQYF TGTGCCAGCAGTTACTCTCCAGGGGGCCCATACGAGCAGTACTTC
TRBJ1-1 - 12 TRBV6-5 - CASSPGYTEAFF TGTGCCAGCAGTCCCGGTTACACTGAAGCTTTCTTT
TRBJ1-1 - 16 TRBV19 TRBD1 CASSIRQGPPSTEAFF TGTGCCAGTAGTATTCGACAGGGGCCCCCGAGCACTGAAGCTTTCTTT
TRBJ2-7 - 19 TRBV4-3 - CASSQDLNGGQYDPYEQYF TGCGCCAGCAGCCAAGATCTAAACGGGGGACAGTACGACCCCTACGAGCAGTACTTC
TRBJ2-1 - 13 TRBV27 TRBD1 CAIKQGAENEQFF TGTGCCATCAAACAGGGGGCCGAGAATGAGCAGTTCTTC
TRBJ1-2 - 13 TRBV19 TRBD1 CASSVQGNYGYTF TGTGCCAGTAGTGTACAGGGGAACTATGGCTACACCTTC
TRBJ2-7 - 15 TRBV19 TRBD1 CASSLSWTGPYEQYF TGTGCCAGTAGTCTCAGCTGGACAGGCCCCTACGAGCAGTACTTC
TRBJ2-7 - 14 TRBV6-5 - CASSEENRPYEQYF TGTGCCAGCAGTGAAGAGAACAGACCCTACGAGCAGTACTTC
TRBJ2-3 - 14 TRBV5-1 - CASLRGDNTDTQYF TGCGCCAGCCTCAGAGGAGATAACACAGATACGCAGTATTTT
TRBJ2-7 - 16 TRBV5-6 TRBD1 CASSLLPGQASYEQYF TGTGCCAGCAGCTTGTTACCCGGACAGGCCTCCTACGAGCAGTACTTC
TRBJ2-3 - 16 TRBV4-3 TRBD1 CASSQAGRGPTDTQYF TGCGCCAGCAGCCAAGCCGGCAGGGGGCCGACAGATACGCAGTATTTT
TRBJ1-6 - 16 TRBV6-5 TRBD1 CASSYSGTGGISPLHF TGTGCCAGCAGTTACTCCGGGACAGGGGGCATTTCACCCCTCCACTTT
TRBJ2-2 few 14 TRBV6-6 - CASSYSSGTGELFF TGTGCCAGCAGTTACTCGAGCGGGACCGGGGAGCTGTTTTTT
TRBJ1-4 - 11 TRBV18 - CASSPREKLFF TGTGCCAGCTCACCGAGGGAAAAACTGTTTTTT
TRBJ1-1 few 19 TRBV7-9 - CASSLASWQEAYMNTEAFF TGTGCCAGCAGCTTAGCATCGTGGCAGGAAGCCTATATGAACACTGAAGCTTTCTTT
TRBJ2-3 - 15 TRBV7-9 TRBD1 CASSLQTGVADTQYF TGTGCCAGCAGCCTACAGACAGGGGTGGCGGATACGCAGTATTTT
TRBJ2-1 - 13 TRBV7-2 TRBD1 CASRGDRGNEQFF TGTGCCAGCAGGGGGGACAGGGGCAATGAGCAGTTCTTC
TRBJ2-7 - 12 TRBV28 TRBD2 CAVSGRGYEQYF TGTGCCGTTAGCGGGAGAGGCTACGAGCAGTACTTC
TRBJ2-5 - 15 TRBV30 TRBD2 CAWSLGTSGKETQYF TGTGCCTGGAGTTTGGGGACTAGCGGGAAGGAGACCCAGTACTTC
TRBJ1-5 - 12 TRBV19 - CARSEGGWPQHF TGTGCCAGGTCGGAGGGGGGGTGGCCCCAGCATTTT
TRBJ2-2 - 18 TRBV9 TRBD1 CASSAKGGQGYYTGELFF TGTGCCAGCAGCGCAAAAGGGGGACAGGGGTACTACACCGGGGAGCTGTTTTTT
TRBJ2-7 - 14 TRBV18 - CASSPEDGVSEQYF TGTGCCAGCTCACCAGAGGATGGTGTGTCCGAGCAGTACTTC